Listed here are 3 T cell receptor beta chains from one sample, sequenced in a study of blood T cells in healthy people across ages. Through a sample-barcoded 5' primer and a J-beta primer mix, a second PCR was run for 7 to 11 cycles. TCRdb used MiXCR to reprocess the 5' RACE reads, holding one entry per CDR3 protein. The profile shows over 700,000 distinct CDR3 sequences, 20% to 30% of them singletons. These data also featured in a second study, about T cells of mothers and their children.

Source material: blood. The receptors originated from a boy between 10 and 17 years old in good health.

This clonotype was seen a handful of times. CDR3 region: CASSQDRGGVEQYF. The CDR3 nucleotides are TGCGCCAGCAGCCAAGATAGGGGGGGGGTCGAGCAGTACTTC. V usage is TRBV4-3 and J usage is TRBJ2-5; possible D gene TRBD2, 7 bases. The J call may be mistaken, given a closer DNA end match to TRBJ2-7. The CDR3 consists of 14 residues. Germline CDR1 is LGHNA and CDR2 is YSLEER.

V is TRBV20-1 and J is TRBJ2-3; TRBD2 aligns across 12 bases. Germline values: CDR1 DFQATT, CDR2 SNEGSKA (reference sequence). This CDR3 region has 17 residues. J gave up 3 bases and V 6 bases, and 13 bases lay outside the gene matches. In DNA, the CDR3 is TGCAGTGCGAGTCCGGGACTAGCGGGCGAGTATACAGATACGCAGTATTTT. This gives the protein CSASPGLAGEYTDTQYF.

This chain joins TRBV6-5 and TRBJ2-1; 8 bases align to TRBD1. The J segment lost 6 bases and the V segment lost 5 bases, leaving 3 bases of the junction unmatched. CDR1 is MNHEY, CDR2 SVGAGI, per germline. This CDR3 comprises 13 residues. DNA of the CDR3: TGTGCCAGCAGTCGACAGGGGCCCAATGAGCAGTTCTTC. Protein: CASSRQGPNEQFF.